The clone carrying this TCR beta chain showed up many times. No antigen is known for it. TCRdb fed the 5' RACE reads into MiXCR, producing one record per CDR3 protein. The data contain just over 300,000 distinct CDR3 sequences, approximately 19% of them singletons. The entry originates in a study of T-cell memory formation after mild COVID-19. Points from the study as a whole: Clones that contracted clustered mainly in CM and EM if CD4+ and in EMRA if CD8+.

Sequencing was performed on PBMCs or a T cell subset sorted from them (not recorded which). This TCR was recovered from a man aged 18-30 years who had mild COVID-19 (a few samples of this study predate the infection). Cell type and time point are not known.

The CDR3 nucleotides read TGCGCCAGCAGCTTGGGCGGGGGGGCTTTGGATGAGCAGTTCTTC. It codes for CASSLGGGALDEQFF. The rearrangement joins TRBV5-1 to TRBJ2-1; TRBD2 matches 9 bases. From germline, CDR1 is SGHRS and CDR2 YFSETQ. CDR3 length: 15 residues. Unmatched junction bases numbered 6, after V lost 0 bases and J lost 8 bases.